This T cell receptor (beta chain) came from a study of OX40 agonist ivuxolimab in advanced cancers. For the study at large: While on treatment, patients had intravenous ivuxolimab at 0.01 to 10 mg/kg every 2 weeks.

A word on this clone: What it binds is not known. One junction end disagrees with the germline gene, perhaps due to a read error.

Overall study results and limits: On average, CD8+ T cells had more expanded clones than CD4+. The antigens recognized by the expanded peripheral T cells, that is their antigen specificity, were not determined.

The CDR3 sequence is 15 residues long. Per germline, CDR1 LNHDA and CDR2 SQIVND (reference sequence). Here immunoSEQ multiplex PCR was the method, and the copy in TCRdb shows in-frame clones only, minus some. The data hold 75,000 to 100,000 clones, with around 80% observed a single time. This specimen was CD4+ or CD8+ T cells sorted from blood, taken in a trial of the OX40 agonist ivuxolimab. The TCR sequence derives from an adult with an advanced solid tumor such as melanoma, head and neck, liver or kidney cancer. The rearrangement uses TRBV19 and TRBJ2-4; weak D call: TRBD2 (5 bases). The CDR3 coding sequence is TGTGCCAGTAGTTTAGAGGGCTTAGCCAAAAACATTCAGTACTTC. Its translation is CASSLEGLAKNIQYF.